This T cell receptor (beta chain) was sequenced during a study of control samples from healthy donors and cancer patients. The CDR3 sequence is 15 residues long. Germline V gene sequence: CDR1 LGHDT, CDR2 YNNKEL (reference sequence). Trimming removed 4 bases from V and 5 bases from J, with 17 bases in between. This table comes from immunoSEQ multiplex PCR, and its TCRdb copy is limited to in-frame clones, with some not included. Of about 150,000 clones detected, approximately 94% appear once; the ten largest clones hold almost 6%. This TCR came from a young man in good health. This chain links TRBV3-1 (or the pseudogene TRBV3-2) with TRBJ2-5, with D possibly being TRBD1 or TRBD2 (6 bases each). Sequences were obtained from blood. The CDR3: CASSPLTGGVETQYF. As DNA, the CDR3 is TGTGCCAGCAGCCCTCTGACAGGAGGGGTGGAGACCCAGTACTTC.